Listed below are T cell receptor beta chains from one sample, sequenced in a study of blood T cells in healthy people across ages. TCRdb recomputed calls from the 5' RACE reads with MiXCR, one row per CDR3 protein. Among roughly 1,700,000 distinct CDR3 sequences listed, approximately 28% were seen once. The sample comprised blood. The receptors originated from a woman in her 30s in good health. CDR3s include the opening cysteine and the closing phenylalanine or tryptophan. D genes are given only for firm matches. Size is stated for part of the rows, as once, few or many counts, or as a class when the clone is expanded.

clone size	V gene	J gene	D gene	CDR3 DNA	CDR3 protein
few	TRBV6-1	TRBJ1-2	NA	TGTGCCAGCAGTGGAAGAGGTTTTGGCTACACCTTC	CASSGRGFGYTF
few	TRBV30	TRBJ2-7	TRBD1	TGTGCCTGGAGTGAATCCGGGACAGCTCCCGAGCAGTACTTC	CAWSESGTAPEQYF
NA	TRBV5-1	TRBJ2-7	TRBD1	TGCGCCAGCAGCCGAATATCCGGGACAGGGTCCCACGAGCAGTACTTC	CASSRISGTGSHEQYF
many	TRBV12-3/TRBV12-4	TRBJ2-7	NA	TGTGCCAGCAGTACATGGGGGGAGCAGTACTTC	CASSTWGEQYF
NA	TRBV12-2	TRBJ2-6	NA	TGTGCAAGTCGCTTAGCCACTAGCGGGGGGGCGACAGGGGCCAACGTCCTGACTTTC	CASRLATSGGATGANVLTF
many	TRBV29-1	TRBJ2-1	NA	TGCAGCGCTGCCCCACTAGCCCCCAATGAGCAGTTCTTC	CSAAPLAPNEQFF
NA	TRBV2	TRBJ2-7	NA	TGTGCCAGCAGTACCCAGGGCCACGAGCAGTACTTC	CASSTQGHEQYF
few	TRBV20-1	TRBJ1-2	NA	TGCAGTGCTAGAGATGCATCCTCCTATGGCTACACCTTC	CSARDASSYGYTF
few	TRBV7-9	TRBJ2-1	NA	TGTGCCAGCAGGTACCTAGCGCTAGGGGTCAATGAGCAGTTCTTC	CASRYLALGVNEQFF
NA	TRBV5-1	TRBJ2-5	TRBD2	TGCGCCAGCAGCCCTTTAGCGGGGGGGAACCAAGAGACCCAGTACTTC	CASSPLAGGNQETQYF
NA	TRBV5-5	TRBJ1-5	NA	TGTGCCAGCAGCTTGGGGCAATCTCAGCCCCAGCATTTT	CASSLGQSQPQHF
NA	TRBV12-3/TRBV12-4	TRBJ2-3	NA	TGTGCCAGCAGTTTAGGGCAGATAGCAGATACGCAGTATTTT	CASSLGQIADTQYF
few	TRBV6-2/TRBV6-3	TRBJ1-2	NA	TGTGCCAGCAGTTACGGGTCCTTCTACACCTTC	CASSYGSFYTF
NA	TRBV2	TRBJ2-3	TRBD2	TGTGCCAGCAGAAGACTAGCGGGGGACCACACAGATACGCAGTATTTT	CASRRLAGDHTDTQYF
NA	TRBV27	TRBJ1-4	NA	TGTGCCAGCAGGCCGATCACAGGGAAACGGAATGAAAAACTGTTTTTT	CASRPITGKRNEKLFF
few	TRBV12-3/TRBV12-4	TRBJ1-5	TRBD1	TGTGCCAGCAGTTTTAGACAGGGTCAGCCCCAGCATTTT	CASSFRQGQPQHF
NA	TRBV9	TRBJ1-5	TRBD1	TGTGCCAGCAGCCCCGGGACAGGGCGATATAGCAATCAGCCTCAGCATTTT	CASSPGTGRYSNQPQHF
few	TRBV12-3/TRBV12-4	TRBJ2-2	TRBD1	TGTGCCAGCAAAGGACAGGGGTCCGGGGAGCTGTTTTTT	CASKGQGSGELFF
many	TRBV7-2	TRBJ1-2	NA	TGTGCCAGCAGCTCCAAAGGGCAGACTGGGGTTGGCTACACCTTC	CASSSKGQTGVGYTF
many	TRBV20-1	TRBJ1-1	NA	TGCAGTGCTCCATTGAACACTGAAGCTTTCTTT	CSAPLNTEAFF
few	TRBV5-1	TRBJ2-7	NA	TGCGCCAGCAGCACCGTTCGACTAGACAGTCCCGGCGAGCAGTACTTC	CASSTVRLDSPGEQYF
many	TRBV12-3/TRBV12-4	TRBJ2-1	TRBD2	TGTGCCAGCAGGCTAGCGGGAGAGGGGACCTACAATGAGCAGTTCTTC	CASRLAGEGTYNEQFF
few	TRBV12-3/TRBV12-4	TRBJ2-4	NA	TGTGCCAGCAGCCCTGGGCCGAGCTTTTCAAACATTCAGTACTTC	CASSPGPSFSNIQYF
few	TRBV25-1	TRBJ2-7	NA	TGTGCCAGCAGTGAGGTCATCGATTACGAGCAGTACTTC	CASSEVIDYEQYF
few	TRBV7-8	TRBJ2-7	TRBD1	TGTGCCAGCAGTCCTCGGACAGGGGTCTCCTACGAGCAGTACTTC	CASSPRTGVSYEQYF
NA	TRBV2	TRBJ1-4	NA	TGTGCCAGCAGTGAAGAAGGATCAACTAATGAAAAACTGTTTTTT	CASSEEGSTNEKLFF
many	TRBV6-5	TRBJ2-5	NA	TGTGCCAGCACCCCGGGGGACTCCCGGGAGACCCAGTACTTC	CASTPGDSRETQYF
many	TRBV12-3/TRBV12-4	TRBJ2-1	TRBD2	TGTGCCAGCAGTTCGACTAGCGGGAGTCTCTACAATGAGCAGTTCTTC	CASSSTSGSLYNEQFF
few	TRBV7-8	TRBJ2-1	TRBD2	TGTGCCAGCAGCTTGCGGGAGAGGGGCCCCTACAATGAGCAGTTCTTC	CASSLRERGPYNEQFF